This T cell receptor beta chain was sequenced in a study of tumor-infiltrating lymphocytes in primary liver carcinoma. Study as a whole: Patients of both sexes were 30 to 69 years old. Maximum tumor diameters ranged from roughly 4 to 10 cm, stage T1-T3 N0M0. The study, taken as a whole, reports: Among top clones, only about 7-25% appeared in all five tumor regions.

Both RNA and DNA were isolated together from around 20-30 mg of bulk tissue that had not been sorted. Collection of samples drew on five separate regions of each tumor. The CDR3 adds up to 13 amino acids, both ends counted. Looked up from germline, CDR1 is SQVTM and CDR2 is ANQGSEA. Synthesis of TCR beta cDNA was carried out from 500 ng total RNA with a constant-region primer. Three-round nested multiplex PCR performed with slightly modified ARM-PCR produced the TCR beta libraries. A C-beta reverse primer and TRBV1-TRBV30 forward primers served in each of the first two PCR rounds, at around 10 cycles apiece. One entry per CDR3 protein results from TCRdb running MiXCR on the multiplex PCR reads. The data hold about 48,000 distinct CDR3 sequences, with about 80% observed a single time. Comment on this clonotype: Its antigen remains unidentified. The conserved phenylalanine or tryptophan is not found at the CDR3 terminus, so this likely reflects a read error. The DNA is left out, because the CDR3 cannot be placed on it with certainty; the CDR3 is given as TCRdb lists it.

This clonotype originated in a man between 35 and 55 years old with primary liver carcinoma and hepatitis B virus infection. The sample taken for sequencing was liver tumor tissue from sampling region 3. Subset given: tumor region T3, left-lateral pole. This chain joins TRBV29-1 and TRBJ2-7. Here the CDR3 reads CSVVLQATYEQHP.